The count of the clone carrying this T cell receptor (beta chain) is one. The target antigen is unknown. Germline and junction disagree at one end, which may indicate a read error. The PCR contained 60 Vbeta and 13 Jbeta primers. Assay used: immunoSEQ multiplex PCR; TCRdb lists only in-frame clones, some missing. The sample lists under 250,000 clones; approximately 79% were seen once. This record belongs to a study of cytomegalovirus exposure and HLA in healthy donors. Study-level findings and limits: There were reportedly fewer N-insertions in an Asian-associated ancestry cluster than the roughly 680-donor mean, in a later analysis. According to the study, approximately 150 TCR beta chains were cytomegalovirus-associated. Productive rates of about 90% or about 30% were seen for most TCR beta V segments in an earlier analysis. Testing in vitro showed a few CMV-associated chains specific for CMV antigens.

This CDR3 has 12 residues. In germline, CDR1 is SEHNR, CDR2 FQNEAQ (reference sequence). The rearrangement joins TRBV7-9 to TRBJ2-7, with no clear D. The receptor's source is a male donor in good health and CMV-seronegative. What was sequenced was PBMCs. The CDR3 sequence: CSSSSDLREQYF. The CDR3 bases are TGTTCCAGCAGTTCCGACCTGAGGGAGCAGTACTTC.